These 30 T cell receptor beta chains were all obtained from the same sample, sequenced in a study of beta chain features in type 1 diabetes. What was sequenced were expressed TCRB transcripts, since all of the isolated RNA had been reverse transcribed. Measured with immunoSEQ multiplex PCR; TCRdb has only the in-frame clones, and not every one. In the table there are about 340,000 clones, approximately 8% of which are singletons. Sequencing used central memory CD4+ T cells from blood. These receptor sequences come from a young woman in good health.

This clone was counted only a few times. The DNA for the CDR3 is TGTGCCAGCAGCGTAGCCGGGACAGGGGGCTACGAGCAGTACTTC. It yields the protein CASSVAGTGGYEQYF. The chain joins TRBV9 to TRBJ2-7, with 11 nucleotides matching TRBD1. Germline lookup yields CDR1 SGDLS and CDR2 YYNGEE. J was trimmed by 3 bases and V by 0 bases; bases with no gene match: 2. This CDR3 comprises 15 residues.

The chain joins TRBV11-2 to TRBJ2-1; either TRBD1 or TRBD2 may fit D (6 bases each). V was pared by 2 bases and J by 4 bases, with 15 bases between. Germline V gives CDR1 SGHAT, CDR2 FQNNGV. This CDR3 is 16 amino acids long. CDR3 sequence (DNA): TGTGCCAGCAGCTTATGGAGGGGGACCTATTACAATGAGCAGTTCTTC. This translates into CASSLWRGTYYNEQFF.

In this sample, this clone turned up a few times. The rearrangement uses TRBV7-6 and TRBJ2-1, with TRBD2 identical over 9 bases. Per the germline V gene, CDR1 is SGHVS and CDR2 is FNYEAQ. This CDR3 comprises 17 residues. The junction had 11 bases not matched to a gene; V was cut back by 5 bases and J by 3 bases. CDR3 DNA sequence: TGTGCCAGCAGCAAGAATATAGCGGGAGTGGTCTACAATGAGCAGTTCTTC. Translation gives CASSKNIAGVVYNEQFF.

This clone was observed a handful of times. The chain links TRBV29-1 to TRBJ1-2, with D hard to call. CDR1 and CDR2 (germline): SQVTM, ANQGSEA. CDR3 length equals 11 residues. Trimming pared 1 base from V and 7 bases from J, leaving 7 bases between. The CDR3 sequence is CSVEGGGGYTF. CDR3 nucleotide sequence: TGCAGCGTTGAAGGTGGTGGTGGCTACACCTTC.

This chain links TRBV28 with TRBJ2-5, with 12 nucleotides matching TRBD2. This CDR3 is 16 amino acids long. Germline-derived CDR1 and CDR2 are MDHEN and SYDVKM. Trimming removed 3 bases from V and 4 bases from J; junction bases left unmatched: 6. CDR3 sequence (DNA): TGTGCCAGCAGTTTCTCTAGCGGGAGGGGGGGAGAGACCCAGTACTTC. Its translation: CASSFSSGRGGETQYF. The full variable domain, rest sourced from reference TRBV28 and TRBJ2-5, is DVKVTQSSRYLVKRTGEKVFLECVQDMDHENMFWYRQDPGLGLRLIYFSYDVKMKEKGDIPEGYSVSREKKERFSLILESASTNQTSMYLCASSFSSGRGGETQYFGPGTRLLVL.

V and J are TRBV6-6 and TRBJ2-1, with D perhaps being TRBD1 or TRBD2 (5 bases each). The germline gives CDR1 MNHNY, CDR2 SVGAGI (reference sequence). This CDR3 contains 12 residues. V was shortened by 7 bases and J by 16 bases, with 20 bases between the two germline ends. The CDR3 reads CASKERDLKPFF. The CDR3, as DNA: TGTGCCAGCAAAGAAAGGGACCTTAAGCCTTTCTTC.

The genes are TRBV5-4 and TRBJ2-5, with D perhaps matching TRBD1 (6 bases). This CDR3 is built from 14 residues. Trimming stripped 1 base from V and 2 bases from J, with 9 bases between. Germline-derived CDR1 and CDR2 are SGHNT and YYREEE (reference sequence). The CDR3 sequence is CASSLRQGQETQYF. As DNA, the CDR3 is TGTGCCAGCAGCTTGCGGCAGGGGCAAGAGACCCAGTACTTC.

This chain connects TRBV7-2 to TRBJ1-3, with 9 positions matching TRBD1. Germline-derived CDR1 and CDR2 are SGHTA and FQGNSA. This CDR3 has 16 residues. J gave up 4 bases and V 2 bases, and 6 bases lay outside the gene matches. The CDR3 region is CASSLSLTGGGNTIYF. CDR3 nucleotides: TGTGCCAGCAGCTTATCCTTGACAGGGGGAGGAAACACCATATATTTT. Using reference TRBV7-2 and TRBJ1-3 for the parts outside the CDR3, the full variable domain is GAGVSQSPSNKVTEKGKDVELRCDPISGHTALYWYRQSLGQGLEFLIYFQGNSAPDKSGLPSDRFSAERTGGSVSTLTIQRTQQEDSAVYLCASSLSLTGGGNTIYFGEGSWLTVV.

This clone was detected ten times or more. The J gene is TRBJ2-1, the V gene TRBV19, with D possibly called TRBD1 or TRBD2 (5 bases each). Trimming stripped 2 bases from V and 6 bases from J, with 17 bases between. This CDR3 has 16 residues. Looked up from germline, CDR1 is LNHDA and CDR2 is SQIVND (reference sequence). The CDR3 region is CASSIYGGQGVNEQFF. The CDR3 coding sequence is TGTGCCAGTAGTATATATGGCGGGCAAGGGGTCAATGAGCAGTTCTTC.

This clone turned up a few times. The chain couples TRBV7-2 to TRBJ2-1; a weak D match, TRBD2 (6 bases). The CDR3 is made up of 15 amino acids. V was pared by 1 base and J by 7 bases, with 14 bases between. Germline values: CDR1 SGHTA, CDR2 FQGNSA. In DNA, the CDR3 is TGTGCCAGCAGCTTAGTCGTAATGGGGGGAAATGAGCAGTTCTTC. It codes for CASSLVVMGGNEQFF.

This chain links TRBV5-1 with TRBJ2-7; maybe TRBD1 (6 bases). Germline CDR1 and CDR2: SGHRS and YFSETQ. Trimming removed 1 base at V and 3 bases at J, with 11 bases between. CDR3 length: 14 amino acids. The CDR3 region is CASSLRQAHYEQYF. The CDR3 bases are TGCGCCAGCAGCTTGCGACAGGCACACTACGAGCAGTACTTC.

This chain links TRBV9 with TRBJ2-3, with TRBD1 matching over 7 bases. Per germline, CDR1 SGDLS and CDR2 YYNGEE. After removal of 0 bases from V and 4 bases from J, the junction contained 5 bases not matched to a gene. The CDR3 sequence is 15 residues long. CDR3: CASSVGQGPSDTQYF. DNA of the CDR3: TGTGCCAGCAGCGTAGGACAGGGTCCATCAGATACGCAGTATTTT.

This clone was counted only a few times. V gene TRBV6-1 combines with J gene TRBJ2-1; D unresolved. CDR3 length equals 11 residues. Per the germline V gene, CDR1 is MNHNS and CDR2 is SASEGT. The V end was cut by 1 base, the J end by 9 bases, with 4 bases between. For the CDR3, the DNA is TGTGCCAGCAGTGAAGTAGGTGAGCAGTTCTTC. Its translation: CASSEVGEQFF.

This clone was detected a few times. The V and J genes are TRBV19 and TRBJ2-2; D unclear. There are 14 residues in the CDR3. Trimming removed 7 bases from V and 3 bases from J, with 12 bases in between. Germline CDR1 is LNHDA and CDR2 is SQIVND (reference sequence). Here the CDR3 DNA reads TGTGCCAGTAAGTCTAGGTCGGACACCGGGGAGCTGTTTTTT. It codes for CASKSRSDTGELFF.

The V gene is TRBV28, the J gene TRBJ2-7; D tentatively fits TRBD1 or TRBD2 (5 bases each). Germline V CDR1 and CDR2: MDHEN, SYDVKM. The ends were cut back, 7 bases at V and 0 bases at J, with 13 bases in the middle. This CDR3 is built from 14 residues. CDR3 residues: CASNQKGSSYEQYF. The CDR3 coding sequence is TGTGCCAGCAATCAGAAGGGGAGCTCCTACGAGCAGTACTTC.

This clone was seen only a few times. The V and J genes are TRBV9 and TRBJ2-3, with D possibly TRBD2 on 5 matching bases. V lost 4 bases, J lost 3 bases, and 18 bases lay in between. The CDR3 runs to 16 residues. The germline gives CDR1 SGDLS, CDR2 YYNGEE. DNA of the CDR3: TGTGCCAGCAGCCCCCACCCAGCGGATATAACAGATACGCAGTATTTT. This sequence encodes CASSPHPADITDTQYF.

Only a few counts were recorded for this clone. The chain uses TRBV4-2 and TRBJ1-1; 9 bases match TRBD1. CDR1 and CDR2 (germline): LGHNA, YNFKEQ. Trimming removed 3 bases from V and 9 bases from J; junction bases left unmatched: 11. This CDR3 comprises 15 residues. DNA of the CDR3: TGTGCCAGCAGCCAGGCAAACCCGGGACAGGGAAAAGCTTTCTTT. This gives the protein CASSQANPGQGKAFF.

This clone appeared a few times. The rearrangement uses TRBV7-3 and TRBJ2-5, with no clear D. Trimming cost V 5 bases and J 2 bases, with 9 bases left between them. This CDR3 region has 13 residues. CDR1 SGHTA and CDR2 FQGTGA come from the germline V gene. The CDR3 nucleotides read TGTGCCAGCAGCACGGACGCACAAGAGACCCAGTACTTC. Its translation: CASSTDAQETQYF.

J is TRBJ1-4 and V is TRBV5-1; D is unclear. This CDR3 comprises 16 residues. Germline CDR1 reads SGHRS; CDR2 reads YFSETQ. V was trimmed by 4 bases and J by 3 bases, leaving 16 bases between them. CDR3 sequence: CASSRSPASANEKLFF. For the CDR3, the DNA is TGCGCCAGCAGCCGCTCGCCAGCCTCGGCTAATGAAAAACTGTTTTTT.

At least ten counts were recorded for this clone. This rearrangement joins TRBV9 to TRBJ2-2; a possible D gene is TRBD1 (6 bases). V was shortened by 4 bases and J by 5 bases, with 12 bases between the two germline ends. This CDR3 contains 14 residues. Germline lookup yields CDR1 SGDLS and CDR2 YYNGEE. CDR3 sequence: CASSPRQVTGELFF. The CDR3 bases are TGTGCCAGCAGCCCGCGACAGGTGACCGGGGAGCTGTTTTTT.

This chain uses TRBV9 with TRBJ2-3, with D perhaps being TRBD1 or TRBD2 (5 bases each). CDR3 length: 16 residues. In germline, CDR1 is SGDLS, CDR2 YYNGEE. Trimming left V 2 bases short and J 2 bases short, with 15 bases between. This CDR3 is CASSVGANGLTDTQYF. For the CDR3, the DNA is TGTGCCAGCAGCGTCGGGGCCAATGGCCTCACAGATACGCAGTATTTT.

The V gene is TRBV4-2, the J gene TRBJ2-1; a weak D match, TRBD1 (6 bases). V was clipped by 5 bases and J by 2 bases, with 16 bases between them. Per germline, CDR1 LGHNA and CDR2 YNFKEQ. The CDR3 contains 16 residues. The CDR3 sequence: CASSLEGTTTYNEQFF. Here the CDR3 DNA reads TGTGCCAGCAGCTTGGAAGGGACAACTACCTACAATGAGCAGTTCTTC.

This clone showed up just a few times. The rearrangement links TRBV7-2 to TRBJ2-3, with D tentatively TRBD1 (6 bases). CDR1 is SGHTA and CDR2 is FQGNSA in the germline V gene. The CDR3 contains 16 residues. V was pared by 5 bases and J by 0 bases, with 15 bases between. The CDR3 region has the DNA TGTGCCAGCAGCCAAAAGCCGGGACAAAGCACAGATACGCAGTATTTT. Residues: CASSQKPGQSTDTQYF.

The CDR3 coding sequence is TGTGCCAGCAGCTTAGGCGCTAGCGGGAGAGGAGATACGCAGTATTTT. Encoded protein: CASSLGASGRGDTQYF. V usage is TRBV7-2 and J usage is TRBJ2-3, with 10 bases lining up with TRBD2. V lost 1 base and J lost 5; bases outside the gene matches: 6. This CDR3 has 16 residues. Per germline, CDR1 SGHTA and CDR2 FQGNSA.

This clone has more than one count but fewer than ten. The chain links TRBV11-2 to TRBJ1-1; D call uncertain. The CDR3 loop spans 14 amino acids. From germline, CDR1 is SGHAT and CDR2 FQNNGV. V shed 3 bases and J shed 5 bases, with 13 bases lying between them. CDR3 region: CASSFRALGTEAFF. CDR3 coding DNA: TGTGCCAGCAGCTTCCGGGCTTTGGGGACTGAAGCTTTCTTT.

This chain joins TRBV7-9 and TRBJ2-2; the D is unclear. The V end lost 3 bases, the J end lost 2 bases, and 10 bases lay between the germline ends. The CDR3 is 15 amino acids. Germline V gene lookup returns CDR1 SEHNR and CDR2 FQNEAQ (reference sequence). The CDR3 nucleotides read TGTGCCAGCAGCTTGAGGACCCTAAACACCGGGGAGCTGTTTTTT. It is translated as CASSLRTLNTGELFF. The entire variable domain, with the rest obtained from reference TRBV7-9 and TRBJ2-2, is as follows: DTGVSQNPRHKITKRGQNVTFRCDPISEHNRLYWYRQTLGQGPEFLTYFQNEAQLEKSRLLSDRFSAERPKGSFSTLEIQRTEQGDSAMYLCASSLRTLNTGELFFGEGSRLTVL.

The genes are TRBV7-2 and TRBJ2-5, with D possibly being TRBD2 (5 bases). The length of the CDR3 is 13 residues. The V gene's germline CDR1 is SGHTA and CDR2 FQGNSA. Between the trimmed V and J ends, which lost 3 bases and 4 bases, there was a span of 9 bases. CDR3 coding DNA: TGTGCCAGCAGCTTTTCCGGAGGAGAGACCCAGTACTTC. This encodes CASSFSGGETQYF.

The chain is built from TRBV4-3 and TRBJ1-1; D not certain. V lost 2 bases and J lost 5, with 9 bases in between. The germline V gene has CDR1 LGHNA and CDR2 YSLEER. This CDR3 has 13 residues. CDR3 DNA sequence: TGCGCCAGCAGCCAAAGAATGCGTACTGAAGCTTTCTTT. Residues: CASSQRMRTEAFF.

A few counts support this clone. The chain is built from TRBV2 and TRBJ2-1; D is perhaps TRBD1 or TRBD2 (5 bases each). V gave up 4 bases and J gave up 10 bases, with 11 bases separating them. The CDR3 extends over 12 amino acids. Germline V gene data show CDR1 as SNHLY and CDR2 as FYNNEI. The CDR3 nucleotides are TGTGCCAGCAGTGCGGACTGGGACGAGCAGTTCTTC. It encodes CASSADWDEQFF.

This clone was detected a few times. The DNA of the CDR3 is TGTGCCAGCAGTCCAGCGGGACGGGGAGAGACCCAGTACTTC. This gives the protein CASSPAGRGETQYF. J is TRBJ2-5 and V is TRBV27; 7 positions match TRBD2. After removal of 5 bases from V and 4 bases from J, the junction contained 7 bases not matched to a gene. CDR1 is MNHEY and CDR2 is SMNVEV in the germline V gene (reference sequence). The length of the CDR3 is 14 residues.